This T cell receptor (beta chain) was captured by sequencing in a study of OX40 agonist ivuxolimab in advanced cancers. Across the whole study: Head and neck, renal cell, melanoma or hepatocellular carcinoma were the cancers that dose-escalation patients had.

On this clone itself: The antigen remains undetermined.

Profiled with immunoSEQ multiplex PCR; TCRdb holds only in-frame clones, not every one. The sample has some 80,000 clones; approximately 90% are singletons. The CDR3 spans 16 residues. General study points: Antigen specificity remained undetermined for the expanded peripheral T cells.

Autoimmune disease history or systemic immunosuppression disqualified patients. This specimen was CD4+ or CD8+ T cells sorted from blood, taken in a trial of the OX40 agonist ivuxolimab. The receptor was derived from an adult with an advanced solid tumor such as melanoma, head and neck, liver or kidney cancer. This chain connects TRBV12-2 to TRBJ2-5; the table's D call, TRBD2, was not checked against the DNA. TRBV12-2 is a known pseudogene. CDR3 region: CASRLAQRGHQETQYF. The CDR3, as DNA: TGTGCAAGTCGCTTAGCCCAGCGGGGGCACCAAGAGACCCAGTACTTC.